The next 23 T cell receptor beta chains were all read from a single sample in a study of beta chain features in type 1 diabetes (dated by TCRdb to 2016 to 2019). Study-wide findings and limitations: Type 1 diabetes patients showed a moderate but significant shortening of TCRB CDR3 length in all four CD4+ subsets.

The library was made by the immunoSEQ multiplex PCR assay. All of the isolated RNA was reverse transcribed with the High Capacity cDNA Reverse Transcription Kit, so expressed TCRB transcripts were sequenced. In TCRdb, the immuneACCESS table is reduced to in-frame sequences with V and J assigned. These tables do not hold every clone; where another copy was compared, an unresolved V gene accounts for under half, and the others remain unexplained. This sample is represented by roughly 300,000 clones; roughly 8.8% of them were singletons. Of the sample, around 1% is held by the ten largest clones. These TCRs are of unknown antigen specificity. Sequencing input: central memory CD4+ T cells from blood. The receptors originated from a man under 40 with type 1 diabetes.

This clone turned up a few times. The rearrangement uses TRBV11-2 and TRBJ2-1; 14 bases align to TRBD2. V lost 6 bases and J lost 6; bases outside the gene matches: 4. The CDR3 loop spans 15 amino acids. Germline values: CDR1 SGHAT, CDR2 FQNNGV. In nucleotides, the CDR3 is TGTGCCAGCAGACCGGGACTAGCGGGGGTCAATGAGCAGTTCTTC. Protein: CASRPGLAGVNEQFF.

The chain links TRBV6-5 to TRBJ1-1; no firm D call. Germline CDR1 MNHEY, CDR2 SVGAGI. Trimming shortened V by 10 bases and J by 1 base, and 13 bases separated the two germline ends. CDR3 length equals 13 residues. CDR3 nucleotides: TGTGCCACCAAAGGCACCAGGAACACTGAAGCTTTCTTT. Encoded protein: CATKGTRNTEAFF.

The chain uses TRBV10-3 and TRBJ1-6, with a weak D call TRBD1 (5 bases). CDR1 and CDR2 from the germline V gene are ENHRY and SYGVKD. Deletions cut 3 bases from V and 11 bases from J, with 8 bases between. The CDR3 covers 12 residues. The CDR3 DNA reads TGTGCCATCAGTGACCAGACAGCACCCCTCCACTTT. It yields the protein CAISDQTAPLHF.

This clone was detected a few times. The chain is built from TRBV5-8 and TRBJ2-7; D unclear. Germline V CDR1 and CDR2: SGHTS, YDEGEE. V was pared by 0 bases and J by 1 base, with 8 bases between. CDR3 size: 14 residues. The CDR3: CASSLEGGSYEQYF. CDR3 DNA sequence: TGTGCCAGCAGCTTGGAGGGCGGATCCTACGAGCAGTACTTC.

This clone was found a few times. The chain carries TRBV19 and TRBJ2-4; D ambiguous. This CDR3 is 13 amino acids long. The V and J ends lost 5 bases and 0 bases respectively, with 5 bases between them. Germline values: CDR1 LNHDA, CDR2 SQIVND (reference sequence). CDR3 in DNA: TGTGCCAGTAGTGTCGTAGCCAAAAACATTCAGTACTTC. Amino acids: CASSVVAKNIQYF.

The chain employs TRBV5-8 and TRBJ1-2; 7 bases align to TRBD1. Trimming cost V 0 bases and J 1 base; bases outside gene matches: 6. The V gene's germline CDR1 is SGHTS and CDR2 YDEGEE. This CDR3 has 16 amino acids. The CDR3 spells CASSLAGRGINYGYTF. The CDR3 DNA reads TGTGCCAGCAGCTTGGCCGGCAGGGGGATTAACTATGGCTACACCTTC.

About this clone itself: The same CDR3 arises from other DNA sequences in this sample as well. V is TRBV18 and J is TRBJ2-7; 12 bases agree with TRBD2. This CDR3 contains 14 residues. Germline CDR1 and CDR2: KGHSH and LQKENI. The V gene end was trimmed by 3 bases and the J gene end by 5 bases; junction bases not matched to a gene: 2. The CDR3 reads CASSPRLAGDEQYF. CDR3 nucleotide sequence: TGTGCCAGCTCACCGAGACTAGCGGGGGACGAGCAGTACTTC.

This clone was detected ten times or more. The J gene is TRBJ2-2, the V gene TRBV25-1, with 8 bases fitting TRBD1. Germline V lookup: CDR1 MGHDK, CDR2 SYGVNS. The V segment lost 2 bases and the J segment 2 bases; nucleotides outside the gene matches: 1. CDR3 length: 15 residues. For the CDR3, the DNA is TGTGCCAGCAGTGAAGACAGGGGAAACACCGGGGAGCTGTTTTTT. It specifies CASSEDRGNTGELFF. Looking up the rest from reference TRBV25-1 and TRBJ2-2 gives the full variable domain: EADIYQTPRYLVIGTGKKITLECSQTMGHDKMYWYQQDPGMELHLIHYSYGVNSTEKGDLSSESTVSRIRTEHFPLTLESARPSHTSQYLCASSEDRGNTGELFFGEGSRLTVL.

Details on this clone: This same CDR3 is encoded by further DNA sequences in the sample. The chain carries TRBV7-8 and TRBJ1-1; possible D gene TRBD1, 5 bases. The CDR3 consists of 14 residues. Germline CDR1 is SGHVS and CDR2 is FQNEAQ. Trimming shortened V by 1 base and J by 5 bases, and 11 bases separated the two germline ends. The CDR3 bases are TGTGCCAGCAGCTTAGTCGGGGGGAATACTGAAGCTTTCTTT. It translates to CASSLVGGNTEAFF. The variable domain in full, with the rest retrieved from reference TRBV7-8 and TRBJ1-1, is GAGVSQSPRYKVAKRGQDVALRCDPISGHVSLFWYQQALGQGPEFLTYFQNEAQLDKSGLPSDRFFAERPEGSVSTLKIQRTQQEDSAVYLCASSLVGGNTEAFFGQGTRLTVV.

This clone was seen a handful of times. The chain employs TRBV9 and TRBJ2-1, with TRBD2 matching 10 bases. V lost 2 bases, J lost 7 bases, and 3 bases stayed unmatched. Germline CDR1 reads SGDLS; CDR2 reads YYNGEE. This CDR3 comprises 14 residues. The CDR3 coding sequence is TGTGCCAGCAGCGTGAGCGGGGGGGCAAATGAGCAGTTCTTC. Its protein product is CASSVSGGANEQFF.

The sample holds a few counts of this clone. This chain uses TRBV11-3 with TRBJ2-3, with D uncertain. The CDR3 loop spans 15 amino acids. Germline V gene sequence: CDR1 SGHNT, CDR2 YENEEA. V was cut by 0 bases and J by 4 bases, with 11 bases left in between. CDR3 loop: CASSLDLGTPDTQYF. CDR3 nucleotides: TGTGCCAGCAGCTTAGATCTGGGTACCCCAGATACGCAGTATTTT.

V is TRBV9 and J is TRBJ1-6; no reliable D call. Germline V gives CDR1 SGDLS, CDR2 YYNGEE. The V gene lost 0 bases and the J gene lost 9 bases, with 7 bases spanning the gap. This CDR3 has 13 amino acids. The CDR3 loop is CASSVVESSPLHF. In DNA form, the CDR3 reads TGTGCCAGCAGCGTAGTGGAGAGTTCACCCCTCCACTTT. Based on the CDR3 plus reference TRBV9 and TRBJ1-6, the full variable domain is DSGVTQTPKHLITATGQRVTLRCSPRSGDLSVYWYQQSLDQGLQFLIQYYNGEERAKGNILERFSAQQFPDLHSELNLSSLELGDSALYFCASSVVESSPLHFGNGTRLTVT.

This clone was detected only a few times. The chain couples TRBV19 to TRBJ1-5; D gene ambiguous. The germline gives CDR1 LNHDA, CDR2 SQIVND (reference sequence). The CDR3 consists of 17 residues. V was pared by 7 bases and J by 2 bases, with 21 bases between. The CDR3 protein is CASTPVVSVKGNQPQHF. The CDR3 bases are TGTGCCAGTACCCCCGTCGTGTCCGTCAAGGGCAATCAGCCCCAGCATTTT.

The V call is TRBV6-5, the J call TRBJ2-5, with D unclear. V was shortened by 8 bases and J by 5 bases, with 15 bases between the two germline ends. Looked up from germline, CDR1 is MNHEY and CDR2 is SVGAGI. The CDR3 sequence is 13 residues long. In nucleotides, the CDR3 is TGTGCCAGCGCCCGGCAAGAGCTGGAGACCCAGTACTTC. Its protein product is CASARQELETQYF.

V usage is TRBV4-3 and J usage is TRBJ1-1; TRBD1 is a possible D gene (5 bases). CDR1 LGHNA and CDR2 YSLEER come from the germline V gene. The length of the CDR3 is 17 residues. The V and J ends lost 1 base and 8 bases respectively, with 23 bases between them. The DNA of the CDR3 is TGCGCCAGCAGCCAAGGATGGGGGAAGCAATTCACTTCAGAAGCTTTCTTT. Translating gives CASSQGWGKQFTSEAFF.

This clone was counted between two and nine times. CDR3 protein: CASSPVGGSDTQYF. The CDR3 DNA reads as TGCGCCAGCAGTCCGGTGGGGGGATCAGATACGCAGTATTTT. V is TRBV5-1 and J is TRBJ2-3, with D tentatively TRBD2 (6 bases). This CDR3 contains 14 residues. Germline V gene lookup returns CDR1 SGHRS and CDR2 YFSETQ. Trimming removed 5 bases at V and 4 bases at J, with 14 bases between.

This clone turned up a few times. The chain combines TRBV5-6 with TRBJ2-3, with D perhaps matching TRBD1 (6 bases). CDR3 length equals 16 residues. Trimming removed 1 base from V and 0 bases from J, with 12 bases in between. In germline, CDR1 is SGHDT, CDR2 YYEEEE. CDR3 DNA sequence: TGTGCCAGCAGCTTGTATGGGGGACAAAGCACAGATACGCAGTATTTT. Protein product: CASSLYGGQSTDTQYF.

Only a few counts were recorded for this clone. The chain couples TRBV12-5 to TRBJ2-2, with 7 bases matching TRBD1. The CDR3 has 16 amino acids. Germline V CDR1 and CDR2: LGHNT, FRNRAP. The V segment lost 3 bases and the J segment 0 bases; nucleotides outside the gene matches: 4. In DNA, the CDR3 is TGTGCTAGTGGTTTACCCGGGACAGCGAACACCGGGGAGCTGTTTTTT. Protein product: CASGLPGTANTGELFF.

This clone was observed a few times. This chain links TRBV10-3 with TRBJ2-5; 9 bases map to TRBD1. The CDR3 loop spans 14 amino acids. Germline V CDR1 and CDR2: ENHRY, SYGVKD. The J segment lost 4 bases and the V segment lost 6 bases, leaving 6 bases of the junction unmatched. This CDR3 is CAIRPGQGGETQYF. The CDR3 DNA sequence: TGTGCCATCAGACCGGGACAGGGAGGAGAGACCCAGTACTTC.

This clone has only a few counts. The CDR3 protein is CASRGTYGYTF. The CDR3 DNA sequence: TGTGCCAGCAGGGGTACCTATGGCTACACCTTC. The J gene is TRBJ1-2, the V gene TRBV6-5; D gene uncertain. This CDR3 is 11 amino acids long. Trimming stripped 6 bases from V and 4 bases from J, with 6 bases between. Germline V gene sequence: CDR1 MNHEY, CDR2 SVGAGI.

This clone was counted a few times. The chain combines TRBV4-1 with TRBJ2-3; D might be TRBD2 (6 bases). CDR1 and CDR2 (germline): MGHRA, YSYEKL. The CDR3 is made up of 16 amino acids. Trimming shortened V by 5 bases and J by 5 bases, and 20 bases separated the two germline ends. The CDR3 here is CASSVGTGDVIDTQYF. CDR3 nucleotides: TGCGCCAGCAGCGTTGGGACGGGGGACGTTATAGATACGCAGTATTTT.

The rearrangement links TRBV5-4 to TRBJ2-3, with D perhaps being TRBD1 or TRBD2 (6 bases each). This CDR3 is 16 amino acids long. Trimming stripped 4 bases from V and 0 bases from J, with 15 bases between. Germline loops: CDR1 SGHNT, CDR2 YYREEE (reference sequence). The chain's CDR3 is CASSLEGGPSTDTQYF. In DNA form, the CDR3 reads TGTGCCAGCAGCCTGGAGGGGGGCCCGAGCACAGATACGCAGTATTTT.

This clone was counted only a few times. The CDR3 DNA reads as TGTGCCAGCGGTTCTTTCGACAGCCAAGAGACCCAGTACTTC. This encodes CASGSFDSQETQYF. The chain uses TRBV2 and TRBJ2-5, with TRBD1 as a possible D gene (5 bases). V dropped 8 bases and J dropped 1 base, with 14 bases sitting between them. The CDR3 has 14 amino acids. Germline CDR1 SNHLY, CDR2 FYNNEI.